This T cell receptor (beta chain) was profiled in a study of T cell responses to AZD1222 COVID-19 vaccine. Germline CDR1 PRHDT, CDR2 FYEKMQ (reference sequence). Deletions cut 6 bases from V and 3 bases from J, with 7 bases between. CDR3 length: 12 residues. Produced via immunoSEQ multiplex PCR; TCRdb's table is partial and in-frame only. The data contain roughly 150,000 clones, 80% to 95% of them singletons. Comment on this clone: The target antigen is unknown.

General study findings and limits: Increased Spike-specific TCR breadth and depth were observed after two AZD1222 doses. Only a handful of people who got AZD1222 tested seropositive at baseline. White British people made up most donors, females outnumbered males, and clonal diversity was possibly underestimated.

The sequence derives from an adult in good health. The sample was peripheral blood, taken on day 0 of AZD1222 vaccination. The chain couples TRBV13 to TRBJ2-3, with D possibly matching TRBD2 (5 bases). This CDR3 reads CASSRGTDTQYF. The CDR3 nucleotides are TGTGCCAGCAGTCGGGGAACAGATACGCAGTATTTT.